This TCR beta chain was profiled in a study of shared T cell receptors in the human thymus. This clone was observed once. Assay used: immunoSEQ multiplex PCR; TCRdb lists only in-frame clones, some missing. The sample includes hundreds of thousands of clones, about 90% of them seen just once. Trimming cost V 4 bases and J 0 bases, with 12 bases left between them. CDR1 MNHEY and CDR2 SVGAGI come from the germline V gene. The CDR3 loop spans 15 amino acids. The same sample was also studied in work on human thymus T cells. Turning to that study: Corrective heart surgery yielded resections, and these provided the thymus tissue. What appeared biased in thymic and blood repertoires was the usage of V and J genes.

This chain uses TRBV6-5 with TRBJ1-2, with D possibly being TRBD1 (6 bases). Sequencing was performed on thymocytes. The receptor comes from a boy under two years old with a congenital heart defect. The CDR3 here is CASSSRQEPNYGYTF. In DNA form, the CDR3 reads TGTGCCAGCAGTTCTAGACAGGAACCTAACTATGGCTACACCTTC.